This is a list of T cell receptor beta chains from one sample in a study of T cells after yellow fever vaccination. TCRdb reprocessed the 5' RACE reads via MiXCR and lists one record per CDR3 protein. Of a few hundred thousand distinct CDR3 sequences listed, roughly 3.7% were seen once; the top ten hold 19%. This sample comprised PBMCs, obtained 15 days after the yellow fever booster vaccination. All receptors derive from a man younger than 30 who received the YFV17D yellow fever vaccine. Both conserved end residues are part of each CDR3. D genes are given only for firm matches. Some rows mark clone size as missing; the rest say once, few, many or name a class of expanded clone.

V gene	J gene	clone size	D gene	CDR3 DNA	CDR3 protein
TRBV5-1	TRBJ1-4	many	.	TGCGCCAGCAGCCGTGGACGGATTGCAACTAATGAAAAACTGTTTTTT	CASSRGRIATNEKLFF
TRBV15	TRBJ2-1	many	.	TGTGCCACCAGCAGCGGACAAAACCACAATGAGCAGTTCTTC	CATSSGQNHNEQFF
TRBV5-1	TRBJ2-1	many	TRBD2	TGCGCCAGCACCCGGACTAGCGGGGGGTACAATGAGCAGTTCTTC	CASTRTSGGYNEQFF
TRBV6-5	TRBJ1-1	many	.	TGTGCCAGCAGCACTAATGAGGTAGCAGGCGAAGCTTTCTTT	CASSTNEVAGEAFF
TRBV4-2	TRBJ1-1	.	.	TGTGCCAGCAGCCAAGATAATGCCATTACAGGGTTGAACACTGAAGCTTTCTTT	CASSQDNAITGLNTEAFF
TRBV12-3/TRBV12-4	TRBJ2-1	.	TRBD2	TGTGCCAGCACCCTCCTGGGGGCGGGGGGGCAGTTCTTC	CASTLLGAGGQFF
TRBV7-6	TRBJ2-1	many	TRBD2	TGTGCCAGCAGCCCCCGAGTAATCGGAGCGGGGGGCCTTGGGCACAATGAGCAGTTCTTC	CASSPRVIGAGGLGHNEQFF
TRBV20-1	TRBJ1-1	many	.	TGCAGTGCTCTTAATCCGAGGAACACTGAAGCTTTCTTT	CSALNPRNTEAFF
TRBV12-3/TRBV12-4	TRBJ1-1	.	.	TGTGCCAGCAGTTTACGGGGGCCGAACACTGAAGCTTTCTTT	CASSLRGPNTEAFF
TRBV12-3/TRBV12-4	TRBJ2-2	many	.	TGTGCCAGCAGTTTTACCCGGACGACCGGGGAGCTGTTTTTT	CASSFTRTTGELFF
TRBV29-1	TRBJ2-7	.	TRBD2	TGCAGCGTCGGGGGGGGGACTGGGGTCCCTTCCTACGAGCAGTACTTC	CSVGGGTGVPSYEQYF
TRBV5-5	TRBJ1-5	many	.	TGTGCCAGCAGTCCAGGACAGCTGCTCGGTAAGCCCCAGCATTTT	CASSPGQLLGKPQHF
TRBV6-4	TRBJ1-1	many	.	TGTGCCAGCAGTGAGAATCAGGGCACTGAAGCTTTCTTT	CASSENQGTEAFF
TRBV7-9	TRBJ2-7	many	TRBD2	TGTGCCAGCAGCCTAGCGCTCCCGGGGGGGTCGAAGTACTTC	CASSLALPGGSKYF
TRBV12-3/TRBV12-4	TRBJ1-1	many	TRBD1	TGTGCCAGCAGTTTAGGGGGACAGGTCGAAGCTTTCTTT	CASSLGGQVEAFF
TRBV4-3	TRBJ2-5	many	.	TGCGCCAGCAGACAGGGCTCCGGGGGCCAAGAGACCCAGTACTTC	CASRQGSGGQETQYF
TRBV20-1	TRBJ2-5	few	.	TGCAGTGCTACCTGGTCTTTAGTGGGTGAGACCCAGTACTTC	CSATWSLVGETQYF
TRBV7-2	TRBJ2-2	many	TRBD1	TGTGCCAGCAGCAGGAGGACAGGGAGTCTGGCGAACACCGGGGAGCTGTTTTTT	CASSRRTGSLANTGELFF
TRBV7-9	TRBJ1-4	many	.	TGTGCCAGCAGCTATCGGGCGGACAGTGAAAAACTGTTTTTT	CASSYRADSEKLFF
TRBV24-1	TRBJ2-1	.	TRBD1	TGTGCCACCAGTGACAGACAGGGTACAAATGAGCAGTTCTTC	CATSDRQGTNEQFF
TRBV14	TRBJ2-5	many	TRBD1	TGTGCCAGCAGCCAACGTGACAGGGGGCGAGGAGAGACCCAGTACTTC	CASSQRDRGRGETQYF
TRBV20-1	TRBJ1-1	many	.	TGCAGTAGTACGACCCACCGGTATACTGAAGCTTTCTTT	CSSTTHRYTEAFF
TRBV6-5	TRBJ1-1	many	.	TGTGCCAGCAGTTACCACGGGCAGCAGAACACTGAAGCTTTCTTT	CASSYHGQQNTEAFF
TRBV7-3	TRBJ2-3	many	TRBD1	TGTGCCAGCAGCTTAACTCGGGACAGCCCAGATACGCAGTATTTT	CASSLTRDSPDTQYF
TRBV5-4	TRBJ2-5	few	.	TGTGCCAGCAGCTTGGAGGCGGGGGCGGAAGAGACCCAGTACTTC	CASSLEAGAEETQYF
TRBV18	TRBJ2-2	many	.	TGTGCCAGCTCACCAGAAGTGGGAGCGAACACCGGGGAGCTGTTTTTT	CASSPEVGANTGELFF
TRBV27	TRBJ1-6	many	.	TGTGCCAGCAGTTTAATGGGGATGGGTAATTCACCCCTCCACTTT	CASSLMGMGNSPLHF
TRBV7-2	TRBJ1-1	many	.	TGTGCCAGCAGCTTAGACCGGGGCCGGACTGAAGCTTTCTTT	CASSLDRGRTEAFF
TRBV7-8	TRBJ2-5	many	.	TGTGCCAGCAGCCTTGGGGGTTTGGAGACCCAGTACTTC	CASSLGGLETQYF
TRBV29-1	TRBJ2-3	many	TRBD2	TGCAGCGTTGATGCGGGGGGGACAGATACGCAGTATTTT	CSVDAGGTDTQYF
TRBV29-1	TRBJ2-2	many	.	TGCAGCGTCTCAGGGGTTTTGAACACCGGGGAGCTGTTTTTT	CSVSGVLNTGELFF
TRBV20-1	TRBJ1-4	many	.	TGCAGTGCTAGATTCGCGGCCCTAAATGAAAAACTGTTTTTT	CSARFAALNEKLFF
TRBV7-9	TRBJ2-3	many	TRBD2	TGTGCCAGCAGGGGACTAGCGGGCTACACAGATACGCAGTATTTT	CASRGLAGYTDTQYF
TRBV5-6	TRBJ2-3	many	.	TGTGCCAGCAGCTTGGACAGGAGGGCAGATACGCAGTATTTT	CASSLDRRADTQYF
TRBV20-1	TRBJ2-5	.	TRBD1	TGCAGTGCTAGGGGGACAGTGGTTACGGAGACCCAGTACTTC	CSARGTVVTETQYF
TRBV7-9	TRBJ2-5	many	.	TGTGCCAACGGGGGCGAAGCTAGAGAGACCCAGTACTTC	CANGGEARETQYF